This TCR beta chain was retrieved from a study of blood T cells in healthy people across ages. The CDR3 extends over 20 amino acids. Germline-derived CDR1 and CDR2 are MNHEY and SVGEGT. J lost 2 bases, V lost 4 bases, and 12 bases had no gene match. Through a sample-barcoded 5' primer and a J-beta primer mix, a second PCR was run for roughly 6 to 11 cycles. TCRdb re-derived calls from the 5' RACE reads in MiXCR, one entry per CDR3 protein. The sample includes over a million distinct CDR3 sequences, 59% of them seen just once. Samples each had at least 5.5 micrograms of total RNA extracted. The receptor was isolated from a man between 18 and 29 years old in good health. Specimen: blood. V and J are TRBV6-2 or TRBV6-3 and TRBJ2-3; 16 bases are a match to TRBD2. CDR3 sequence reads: CASSSAGLAGGPGDTDTQYF. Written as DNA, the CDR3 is TGTGCCAGCAGTTCTGCGGGACTAGCGGGAGGGCCGGGCGACACAGATACGCAGTATTTT.